Here is one T cell receptor (beta chain) with its context. Its specific antigen is unknown. Within one base of it there is no much larger clone, and no base qualities were kept. Compared with germline, V lacks 5 bases and J lacks 6 bases; bases without a gene match: 13. From cysteine to phenylalanine, the CDR3 is 15 amino acids long. The read is trimmed to its CDR3 DNA, 45 bases read in frame from base 1. The germline V gene sets CDR1 to SGHNT and CDR2 to YENEEA. The sample is drawn from a study of blood T cell repertoires in COVID-19 (dated by TCRdb to the early 2020s). Context from the whole study: Samples covering the acute and convalescent phases of COVID-19 were provided by collaborators in the United States, Italy and Spain. The prospective study material was composed of cDNA or gDNA derived from T cells, B-cell-depleted T cells, or PBMCs. The dataset comprised deeply sampled blood TCRbeta repertoires from subjects exposed to, actively infected with, or recovered from COVID-19. The repertoires were released in a freely available public database meant as a resource for research on the immune response to SARS-CoV-2. Samples were obtained from the ongoing ImmuneRACE study (first 160 participants) and from 1,254 subjects provided by 6 global collaborators. Nearly every sample came with metadata listing a de-identified subject ID, COVID-19 status, age in years and sex. HLA class I and class II types, where available, came from metadata supplied by the sample provider rather than from assay-based typing.

TCRbeta CDR3 regions were amplified from genomic DNA by means of the immunoSEQ Assay, a bias-controlled multiplex PCR. As for how the authors treated the data: The number of nucleated cells in each sample was estimated by amplification of reference gene primers within the assay. To quantify the absolute abundance of each unique TCRbeta CDR3 rearrangement, sequence reads were collapsed and filtered. For each sample, productive Simpson clonality was calculated as the square root of Simpson's diversity index across productive rearrangements. Not all clones reach the TCRdb copy of this immuneACCESS table, which keeps in-frame sequences only. Checked studies attribute under half of the gap to unresolved V genes and leave the rest unexplained. The D gene and trimming were derived from the DNA, and the V and J assignments and clone size from that table. In all, the sample holds about 100,000 clones, and 70% to 90% of those were seen once. 13% of the sample goes to the ten largest clones.

Each collaborating institution followed its own protocols to collect whole blood in K2EDTA tubes. For TCRbeta analysis, collaborator samples were shipped as frozen whole blood, as isolated PBMCs, or as DNA extracted from either sample type. The full study reports these points: The amount of clinical and demographic metadata varied by source and participant and was provided uncurated.

Sequencing was carried out using peripheral blood. The source of this sequence is a man aged 50-60 years with active or convalescent COVID-19. The chain is encoded by TRBV11-3 joined to TRBJ2-7, and 7 junctional nucleotides match TRBD1. The nucleotide sequence is TGTGCCAGCAGCGCACAAGGGACAGCTGGGGGCGAGCAGTACTTC. It encodes CASSAQGTAGGEQYF.